Below, 6 T cell receptor beta chains from the same sample are listed, as sequenced in a study of blood T cell repertoires in COVID-19. The assay was immunoSEQ multiplex PCR, and TCRdb's table has in-frame clones only and misses some. The repertoire holds approximately 220,000 clones, around 82% seen once, with approximately 4.5% in the top ten. Sequencing was performed on peripheral blood. These receptors were taken from a woman between 65 and 79 years old with acute or convalescent COVID-19.

The chain links TRBV6-5 to TRBJ1-4, with 7 bases identical to TRBD1. In germline, CDR1 is MNHEY, CDR2 SVGAGI. V was clipped by 4 bases and J by 8 bases; unmatched bases: 7. The CDR3 contains 14 residues. The CDR3, as DNA: TGTGCCAGCAGTTCGACAGGGTACGTCGAAAAACTGTTTTTT. Protein product: CASSSTGYVEKLFF.

A few counts support this clone. The sample carries other DNA sequences with the same CDR3. The V gene is TRBV7-9, the J gene TRBJ1-1; possible D gene TRBD1, 5 bases. V was trimmed by 5 bases and J by 5 bases, leaving 12 bases between them. The CDR3 runs 13 residues. Germline CDR1 and CDR2: SEHNR and FQNEAQ (reference sequence). The CDR3 region is CASSPQGGTEAFF. CDR3 nucleotides: TGTGCCAGCAGCCCTCAGGGAGGGACTGAAGCTTTCTTT.

This chain connects TRBV7-2 to TRBJ1-6, with D unclear. Germline CDR1 reads SGHTA; CDR2 reads FQGNSA. The CDR3 has 19 residues. V was trimmed by 2 bases and J by 0 bases, leaving 17 bases between them. In nucleotides, the CDR3 is TGTGCCAGCAGCTTACAAGGCTCCCGCGGGAGCTCCTATAATTCACCCCTCCACTTT. This translates into CASSLQGSRGSSYNSPLHF.

The chain combines TRBV18 with TRBJ1-6, with a weak D call TRBD1 (6 bases). V gave up 3 bases and J gave up 6 bases, with 9 bases separating them. Germline CDR1 and CDR2: KGHSH and LQKENI. The CDR3 is 14 amino acids. CDR3 nucleotides: TGTGCCAGCTCACCTGGACAGATTAATTCACCCCTCCACTTT. It translates to CASSPGQINSPLHF.

The chain joins TRBV10-1 to TRBJ2-1; D is perhaps TRBD2 (6 bases). V gave up 5 bases and J gave up 7 bases, with 12 bases separating them. This CDR3 comprises 13 residues. CDR1 and CDR2 (germline): WNHNN, SYGVQD (reference sequence). CDR3 DNA: TGCGCCAGCAGTCCTAGCGCGATAAATGAGCAGTTCTTC. Translating it yields CASSPSAINEQFF.

The sample holds one count of this clone. The chain has TRBV7-9 and TRBJ2-1; D possibly corresponds to TRBD1 (5 bases). This CDR3 region has 17 residues. V was pared by 3 bases and J by 0 bases, with 15 bases between. The germline CDR1 and CDR2 sequences are SEHNR and FQNEAQ (reference sequence). CDR3 residues: CASSLGWGRSSYNEQFF. The CDR3, as DNA: TGTGCCAGCAGCTTGGGGTGGGGCAGAAGCTCCTACAATGAGCAGTTCTTC.